The TCR beta chain under discussion was sequenced for a study of T cell responses to AZD1222 COVID-19 vaccine. Whole-study findings and limits: Spike-specific TCRs gained breadth and depth after people received two AZD1222 doses.

Details on this clone: Its antigen remains unidentified.

Sequencing was performed with immunoSEQ multiplex PCR; in TCRdb, only in-frame clones are kept and a portion is missing. The data show around 140,000 clones, over 85% seen once. The sample in question was peripheral blood, obtained on day 0 of AZD1222 vaccination. The clonotype originates from an adult in good health.

DNA of the CDR3: TGTGCCAGCAGCGATTTCAGGACAGGGGGAGGTTCACCCCTCCACTTT. Protein: CASSDFRTGGGSPLHF. The chain carries TRBV28 and TRBJ1-6, with 10 bases identical to TRBD1. The CDR3 has 16 residues. V lost 6 bases, J lost 9 bases, and 11 bases stayed unmatched. The germline gives CDR1 MDHEN, CDR2 SYDVKM. Complete variable domain (other parts from reference TRBV28 and TRBJ1-6): DVKVTQSSRYLVKRTGEKVFLECVQDMDHENMFWYRQDPGLGLRLIYFSYDVKMKEKGDIPEGYSVSREKKERFSLILESASTNQTSMYLCASSDFRTGGGSPLHFGNGTRLTVT.